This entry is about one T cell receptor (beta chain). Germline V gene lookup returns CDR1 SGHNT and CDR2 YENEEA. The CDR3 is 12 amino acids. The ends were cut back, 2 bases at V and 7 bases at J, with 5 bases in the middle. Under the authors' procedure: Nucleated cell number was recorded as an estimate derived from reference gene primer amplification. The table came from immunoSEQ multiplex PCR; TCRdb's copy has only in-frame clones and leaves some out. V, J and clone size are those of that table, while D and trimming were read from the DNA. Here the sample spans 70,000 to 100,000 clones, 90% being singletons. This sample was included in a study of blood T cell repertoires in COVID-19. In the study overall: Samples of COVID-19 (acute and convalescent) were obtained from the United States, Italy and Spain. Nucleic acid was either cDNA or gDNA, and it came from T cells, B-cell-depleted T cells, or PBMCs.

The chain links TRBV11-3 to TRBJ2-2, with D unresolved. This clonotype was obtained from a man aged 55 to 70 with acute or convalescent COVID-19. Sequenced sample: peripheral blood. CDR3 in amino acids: CASSLSFGELFF. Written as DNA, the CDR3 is TGTGCCAGCAGCTTATCCTTCGGGGAGCTGTTTTTT.